These 20 T cell receptor beta chains were sequenced from one sample in a study of T cells in Graves' hyperthyroidism and ophthalmopathy. Amplification of TCR beta CDR3 regions was performed using RNA transcripts as template. The study used the HTBI primer set for a first-round RT-PCR of the TCR CDR3. TCRdb redid the calling of the multiplex PCR reads with MiXCR, one entry per CDR3 protein. Altogether about 400,000 distinct CDR3 sequences are present, approximately 14% being singletons, with the ten largest covering over 12%. Sequencing input: blood. These receptors all stem from a woman aged 18-29 years with Graves' hyperthyroidism.

In this sample, this clonotype turned up many times. This sequence joins TRBV2 and TRBJ1-6, with 7 bases matching TRBD1. Germline V gene data show CDR1 as SNHLY and CDR2 as FYNNEI. CDR3 length: 14 amino acids. After removal of 6 bases from V and 7 bases from J, the junction contained 6 bases not matched to a gene. CDR3 amino acids: CASRVRGENSPLHF. The CDR3, as DNA: TGTGCCAGCAGAGTCAGGGGGGAGAATTCACCCCTCCACTTT. The full variable domain, its missing parts supplied by reference TRBV2 and TRBJ1-6, is EPEVTQTPSHQVTQMGQEVILRCVPISNHLYFYWYRQILGQKVEFLVSFYNNEISEKSEIFDDQFSVERPDGSNFTLKIRSTKLEDSAMYFCASRVRGENSPLHFGNGTRLTVT.

This clonotype was recorded at least ten times. V is TRBV11-2 and J is TRBJ2-2; 9 nucleotides agree with TRBD1. The length of the CDR3 is 16 residues. With V trimmed by 5 bases and J by 5 bases, 9 bases remained unmatched. CDR1 and CDR2 from the germline V gene are SGHAT and FQNNGV. As DNA, the CDR3 is TGTGCCAGCAGCGGTACCGGGACAGGGCGTACCGGGGAGCTGTTTTTT. Residues: CASSGTGTGRTGELFF.

A remark on this clonotype: Since a much larger clone is just one base distant, this may be a read error. The chain carries TRBV29-1 and TRBJ2-1; 14 bases are shared with TRBD2. The germline CDR1 and CDR2 sequences are SQVTM and ANQGSEA. Unmatched junction bases numbered 6, after V lost 0 bases and J lost 8 bases. This CDR3 is built from 16 residues. In nucleotides, the CDR3 is TGCAGCGTTGAAGATGGGACTAGCGGGAGAGTGCATGAGCAGTTCTTC. Its protein is CSVEDGTSGRVHEQFF.

DNA for the CDR3: TGTGCCAGTAGTATCGGGACAGGGGCGAACACTGAAGCTTTCTTT. This gives the protein CASSIGTGANTEAFF. The chain recombines TRBV19 with TRBJ1-1; 10 bases are shared with TRBD1. CDR3 length: 15 residues. Trimming removed 3 bases from V and 1 base from J; junction bases left unmatched: 2. Germline V gene data show CDR1 as LNHDA and CDR2 as SQIVND (reference sequence).

The rearrangement uses TRBV20-1 and TRBJ2-3; 13 nucleotides agree with TRBD2. The germline gives CDR1 DFQATT, CDR2 SNEGSKA (reference sequence). This CDR3 has 16 residues. The junction had 7 bases not matched to a gene; V was cut back by 3 bases and J by 4 bases. CDR3: CSASARLAGGADTQYF. The DNA for the CDR3 is TGCAGTGCTAGTGCAAGACTAGCGGGGGGCGCAGATACGCAGTATTTT.

This clonotype was seen only a few times. This chain joins TRBV9 and TRBJ2-1; either TRBD1 or TRBD2 may supply D (5 bases each). There are 13 residues in the CDR3. Per the germline V gene, CDR1 is SGDLS and CDR2 is YYNGEE. The ends were cut back, 3 bases at V and 13 bases at J, with 17 bases in the middle. CDR3 sequence reads: CASSDPARDHQFF. CDR3 sequence (DNA): TGTGCCAGCAGCGACCCCGCCCGGGACCACCAGTTCTTC.

This clonotype has only a few counts. The DNA for the CDR3 is TGTGCCAGCAAAAGAAGAAGAAACTCTGGAAACACCATATATTTT. This gives the protein CASKRRRNSGNTIYF. The rearrangement joins TRBV28 to TRBJ1-3; D remains ambiguous. In germline, CDR1 is MDHEN, CDR2 SYDVKM. The CDR3 consists of 15 residues. V was cut by 7 bases and J by 0 bases, with 13 bases left in between.

This chain connects TRBV20-1 to TRBJ2-7; 8 positions agree with TRBD1. This CDR3 has 13 residues. The V gene's germline CDR1 is DFQATT and CDR2 SNEGSKA (reference sequence). V was clipped by 1 base and J by 3 bases; unmatched bases: 2. The CDR3 here is CSARAGTGYEQYF. The CDR3 nucleotides read TGCAGTGCTAGAGCCGGGACAGGCTACGAGCAGTACTTC.

The chain recombines TRBV4-3 with TRBJ1-4; no reliable D call. Per the germline V gene, CDR1 is LGHNA and CDR2 is YSLEER. Trimming stripped 0 bases from V and 4 bases from J, with 6 bases between. CDR3 length equals 14 residues. CDR3 in amino acids: CASSQEDDNEKLFF. In nucleotides, the CDR3 is TGCGCCAGCAGCCAAGAGGACGATAATGAAAAACTGTTTTTT.

This chain links TRBV7-6 with TRBJ2-1; tentatively, D is TRBD1 (7 bases). CDR1 and CDR2 (germline): SGHVS, FNYEAQ. V was clipped by 3 bases and J by 9 bases, with 12 bases between them. This CDR3 is 13 amino acids long. The CDR3 coding sequence is TGTGCCAGCAGCTTGTCTCAGGGGGGTGAGCAGTTCTTC. Encoded protein: CASSLSQGGEQFF.

This chain joins TRBV6-1 and TRBJ2-1; the D gene is possibly TRBD2 (7 bases). V dropped 3 bases and J dropped 5 bases, with 14 bases sitting between them. The germline gives CDR1 MNHNS, CDR2 SASEGT. This CDR3 spans 15 amino acids. The CDR3 DNA follows: TGTGCCAGCAGTGAGAATGGGGGGGCACACAATGAGCAGTTCTTC. This sequence encodes CASSENGGAHNEQFF.

Comments on this clonotype: A much larger clone sits a single nucleotide away, making a read error possible. The chain employs TRBV11-2 and TRBJ2-1; 11 positions agree with TRBD2. The CDR3 runs 18 residues. Trimming took 1 base from V and 6 from J; bases not matched to a gene: 11. Germline values: CDR1 SGHAT, CDR2 FQNNGV. CDR3 region: CASSLVLLGLAAFNEQFF. CDR3 nucleotides: TGTGCCAGCAGCTTAGTTTTACTGGGACTAGCGGCGTTCAATGAGCAGTTCTTC.

This clonotype was seen a few times. This chain connects TRBV28 to TRBJ2-2; unclear D gene. From germline, CDR1 is MDHEN and CDR2 SYDVKM. V was cut by 7 bases and J by 1 base, with 4 bases left in between. CDR3 length: 12 amino acids. The CDR3: CASKLNTGELFF. The CDR3 bases are TGTGCCAGCAAGTTGAACACCGGGGAGCTGTTTTTT.

This clonotype was counted a few times. The V call is TRBV7-3, the J call TRBJ2-5, with 9 bases identical to TRBD1. After removal of 5 bases from V and 3 bases from J, the junction contained 10 bases not matched to a gene. The CDR3 extends over 16 amino acids. The V gene's germline CDR1 is SGHTA and CDR2 FQGTGA. The CDR3, as DNA: TGTGCCAGCAGCCCAACCCCGGGACAGGGTAAAGAGACCCAGTACTTC. It yields the protein CASSPTPGQGKETQYF.

The gene calls are TRBV20-1 and TRBJ2-7; D unresolved. The length of the CDR3 is 12 residues. The V gene's germline CDR1 is DFQATT and CDR2 SNEGSKA (reference sequence). Trimming took off 0 bases at V and 6 bases at J, with 9 bases between the two ends. The CDR3 is CSARDRGPEQYF. In nucleotides, the CDR3 is TGCAGTGCTAGAGATCGTGGCCCCGAGCAGTACTTC.

This clonotype was seen at least ten times. This chain joins TRBV27 and TRBJ1-6, with no clear D. CDR3 length: 19 amino acids. The V gene lost 4 bases and the J gene lost 0 bases, with 19 bases spanning the gap. Germline CDR1 MNHEY, CDR2 SMNVEV (reference sequence). The CDR3 reads CASSSQERRTSSYNSPLHF. The DNA of the CDR3 is TGTGCCAGCAGTTCCCAAGAACGCAGGACCAGCTCCTATAATTCACCCCTCCACTTT.

This chain uses TRBV7-9 with TRBJ1-3, with no clear D. The CDR3 is 19 amino acids. Germline loops: CDR1 SEHNR, CDR2 FQNEAQ (reference sequence). The V and J ends lost 5 bases and 0 bases respectively, with 23 bases between them. In DNA form, the CDR3 reads TGTGCCAGCAGCCCACGCGCGCCCAAGACCCTTAGCTCTGGAAACACCATATATTTT. It yields the protein CASSPRAPKTLSSGNTIYF.

This clonotype was observed many times. The V and J genes are TRBV20-1 and TRBJ2-2; D is perhaps TRBD1 (5 bases). CDR1 is DFQATT and CDR2 is SNEGSKA in the germline V gene (reference sequence). The V and J ends lost 1 base and 3 bases respectively, with 9 bases between them. CDR3 size: 14 residues. The CDR3 DNA is TGCAGTGCTAGAGCACAGGCCGACACCGGGGAGCTGTTTTTT. Encoded protein: CSARAQADTGELFF.

Written as DNA, the CDR3 is TGTGCCAGCAGCTTAAGGGGCGGGACCCAGAACACCGGGGAGCTGTTTTTT. Its protein is CASSLRGGTQNTGELFF. The chain uses TRBV7-3 and TRBJ2-2; weak D call: TRBD2 (6 bases). The CDR3 runs 17 residues. V shed 1 base and J shed 1 base, with 13 bases lying between them. CDR1 is SGHTA and CDR2 is FQGTGA in the germline V gene.

This rearrangement joins TRBV19 to TRBJ2-2, with 8 nucleotides matching TRBD1. V trimming: 7 bases; J trimming: 4 bases; junction bases outside the gene matches: 8. Germline V gene lookup returns CDR1 LNHDA and CDR2 SQIVND (reference sequence). The CDR3 is made up of 15 amino acids. The CDR3 region is CASNQQGDPTGELFF. The CDR3 nucleotides read TGTGCCAGTAACCAACAGGGGGACCCCACCGGGGAGCTGTTTTTT.